The clone carrying this TCR beta chain has a handful of counts. This sample was included in a study of human T cells and chemical hapten exposure. Germline V gene lookup returns CDR1 MNHEY and CDR2 SVGEGT. Trimming pared 4 bases from V and 4 bases from J, leaving 7 bases between. The CDR3 extends over 12 amino acids. TCRdb reprocessed the RACE reads with MiXCR, giving one entry per CDR3 protein. The sample lists fewer than 150,000 distinct CDR3 sequences, about 13% occurring once. The sample's time point: patch test 1, 2 weeks after DPC sensitization. Treatment specified: therapeutic diphenylcyclopropenone sensitization with weekly scalp DPC.

The specimen was whole blood, collected in connection with sensitization to the hapten diphenylcyclopropenone (DPC). This sequence joins TRBV6-2 or TRBV6-3 and TRBJ2-5, with no clear D. The TCR comes from a man between 18 and 35 years old with alopecia areata. Some clones in this sample may be carry-over from other donors' samples. CDR3 sequence: CASSLVAETQYF. CDR3 nucleotides: TGTGCCAGCAGTTTAGTGGCAGAGACCCAGTACTTC.